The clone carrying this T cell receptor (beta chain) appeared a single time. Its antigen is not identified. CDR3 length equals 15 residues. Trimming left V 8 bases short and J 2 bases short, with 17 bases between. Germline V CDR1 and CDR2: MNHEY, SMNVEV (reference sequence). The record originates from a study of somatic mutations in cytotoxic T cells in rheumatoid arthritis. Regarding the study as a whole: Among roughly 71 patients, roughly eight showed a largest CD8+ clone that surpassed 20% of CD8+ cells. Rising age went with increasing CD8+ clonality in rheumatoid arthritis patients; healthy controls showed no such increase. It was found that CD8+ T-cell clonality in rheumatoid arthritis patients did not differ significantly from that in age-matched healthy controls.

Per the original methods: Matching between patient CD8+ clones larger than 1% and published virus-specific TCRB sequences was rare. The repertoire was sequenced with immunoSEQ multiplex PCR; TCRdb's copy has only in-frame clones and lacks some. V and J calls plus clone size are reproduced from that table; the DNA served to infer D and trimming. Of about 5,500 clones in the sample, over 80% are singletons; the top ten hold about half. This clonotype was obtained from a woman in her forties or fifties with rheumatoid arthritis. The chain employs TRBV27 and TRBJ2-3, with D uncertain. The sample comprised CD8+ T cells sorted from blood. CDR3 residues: CASCFSGSLTDTQYF. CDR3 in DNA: TGTGCCAGCTGCTTCTCTGGCTCCCTCACAGATACGCAGTATTTT.